This T cell receptor (beta chain) appears in the sequencing data of a study of cytomegalovirus exposure and HLA in healthy donors. The study sampled nominally healthy donors, though unrecorded immune exposures were likely. V was clipped by 5 bases and J by 3 bases; unmatched bases: 3. Germline V gives CDR1 WNHNN, CDR2 SYGVQD (reference sequence). CDR3 length equals 14 residues. Amplification used 60 Vbeta primers and 13 Jbeta primers. The method was immunoSEQ multiplex PCR; TCRdb's version includes in-frame clones alone and lacks a portion of them. Among 130,000 or so clones listed, roughly four fifths were seen once. The study's findings and limits: Most CMV-associated TCR beta chains appeared HLA-restricted in a later analysis.

As for this clone: Its antigen is unknown.

Sequencing was carried out using PBMCs. The receptor comes from a man aged 35 to 55 in good health and CMV-seronegative. The chain uses TRBV10-1 and TRBJ2-3; 9 positions agree with TRBD1. The CDR3 reads CASSLGQGTDTQYF. The CDR3, as DNA: TGCGCCAGCAGTCTGGGACAGGGTACAGATACGCAGTATTTT.